The source of this T cell receptor beta chain is a study of blood T cell repertoires in COVID-19. Study-wide context: Spain, Italy and the United States supplied samples that represented acute and convalescent COVID-19.

Trimming removed 1 base at V and 2 bases at J, with 9 bases between. Germline V gene lookup returns CDR1 MDHEN and CDR2 SYDVKM. The CDR3 totals 16 residues. How the authors handled the data: Estimates of nucleated cell counts were drawn from the amplification of reference gene primers. Some clones are missing from TCRdb's copy, which holds only in-frame ones; the method was immunoSEQ multiplex PCR. V and J calls and clone size follow that table, whereas D and trimming were derived from the DNA. This table has about 210,000 clones, roughly four fifths appearing once. The sequencing input was peripheral blood. The sequence was collected from a woman between 35 and 50 years old with acute or convalescent COVID-19. This sequence joins TRBV28 and TRBJ1-6, with a tentative D call TRBD1 (6 bases). As DNA, the CDR3 is TGTGCCAGCAGTTTATCAGGGGCTACCTATAATTCACCCCTCCACTTT. It encodes CASSLSGATYNSPLHF.